Presented here are 5 T cell receptor beta chains from one specimen sequenced in a study of neurological immune-mediated disorders. TCRdb recomputed calls from the 5' RACE reads with MiXCR, one row per CDR3 protein. The table lists tens of thousands of distinct CDR3 sequences, 4% to 5.5% of them singletons. What was sequenced was PBMCs. Receptors were obtained from a woman aged 55-70 years with multiple sclerosis.

In this sample, this clonotype turned up many times. The V call is TRBV20-1, the J call TRBJ2-1, with 9 bases aligning to TRBD2. Germline lookup yields CDR1 DFQATT and CDR2 SNEGSKA (reference sequence). The length of the CDR3 is 15 residues. Germline trimming cut 6 bases from V and 3 bases from J; bases unmatched to any gene: 9. CDR3 sequence: CSAEETSGDYNEQFF. The DNA of the CDR3 is TGCAGTGCAGAAGAGACTAGCGGAGACTACAATGAGCAGTTCTTC.

This clonotype was found many times. The rearrangement joins TRBV27 to TRBJ2-6; D may correspond to TRBD1 or TRBD2 (5 bases each). The germline V gene encodes CDR1 MNHEY and CDR2 SMNVEV (reference sequence). CDR3 length: 18 amino acids. Trimming left V 5 bases short and J 1 base short, with 18 bases between. CDR3: CASSTLMGEWSGANVLTF. The CDR3 nucleotides read TGTGCCAGCAGTACCCTCATGGGGGAATGGTCTGGGGCCAACGTCCTGACTTTC.

This rearrangement joins TRBV20-1 to TRBJ2-7; the match to TRBD1 covers 7 bases. The CDR3 covers 13 residues. Per the germline V gene, CDR1 is DFQATT and CDR2 is SNEGSKA (reference sequence). V lost 3 bases and J lost 5; bases outside the gene matches: 7. Here the CDR3 DNA reads TGCAGTGCTAGGATAACAGGGGAAAACGAGCAGTACTTC. Its translation: CSARITGENEQYF.

On this clonotype: The missing conserved phenylalanine or tryptophan at the end of this CDR3 makes a read error likely. J is TRBJ2-3 and V is TRBV19; D tentatively fits TRBD1 or TRBD2 (5 bases each). The CDR3 is 14 amino acids. V was trimmed by 1 base and J by 1 base, leaving 6 bases between them. Germline V lookup: CDR1 LNHDA, CDR2 SQIVND (reference sequence). CDR3 DNA: TGTGCCAGTAGTATAGGGGACCGCACAGATACGCAGTATATT. Its protein product is CASSIGDRTDTQYI.

CDR3 bases: TGTGCCAGCAGCCGTACGGGACAGTGGGGTTCACCCCTCCACTTT. Translated: CASSRTGQWGSPLHF. V and J are TRBV7-9 and TRBJ1-6; TRBD1 agrees at 7 bases. CDR1 SEHNR and CDR2 FQNEAQ come from the germline V gene (reference sequence). This CDR3 is 15 amino acids long. The trim removed 5 bases at V and 9 bases at J, leaving 10 bases unmatched.